The 30 T cell receptor beta chains reported below all come from one sample, sequenced in a study of shared clonotypes between healthy human individuals. The naive CD8 population came from CD45RO-negative cells selected for CCR7, without terminally differentiated effector memory CD45RA+ cells. Produced via immunoSEQ multiplex PCR; TCRdb's table is partial and in-frame only. The table shows under 600,000 clones, with roughly 98% occurring only once. The specimen was naive CD8+ T cells sorted from blood. Receptors were obtained from a young man in good health.

As concerns this clone: The same CDR3 also results from other DNA sequences found in this sample. V and J are TRBV5-4 and TRBJ1-1; D is unresolved. CDR1 is SGHNT and CDR2 is YYREEE in the germline V gene (reference sequence). V was trimmed by 0 bases and J by 7 bases, leaving 4 bases between them. The CDR3 loop spans 11 amino acids. CDR3 nucleotide sequence: TGTGCCAGCAGCTTGGGACTTGAAGCTTTCTTT. This encodes CASSLGLEAFF. Based on the CDR3 plus reference TRBV5-4 and TRBJ1-1, the full variable domain is ETGVTQSPTHLIKTRGQQVTLRCSSQSGHNTVSWYQQALGQGPQFIFQYYREEENGRGNFPPRFSGLQFPNYSSELNVNALELDDSALYLCASSLGLEAFFGQGTRLTVV.

The V call is TRBV2, the J call TRBJ2-7; D could derive from TRBD1 or TRBD2 (5 bases each). CDR3 length: 14 residues. V lost 2 bases to trimming and J lost 2 bases, with 10 bases between them. Per germline, CDR1 SNHLY and CDR2 FYNNEI. CDR3 protein: CASSEYGAAYEQYF. In DNA form, the CDR3 reads TGTGCCAGCAGTGAATACGGGGCAGCCTACGAGCAGTACTTC. The complete variable domain, with remaining parts taken from reference TRBV2 and TRBJ2-7, reads EPEVTQTPSHQVTQMGQEVILRCVPISNHLYFYWYRQILGQKVEFLVSFYNNEISEKSEIFDDQFSVERPDGSNFTLKIRSTKLEDSAMYFCASSEYGAAYEQYFGPGTRLTVT.

Concerning this clone itself: The identical CDR3 is also encoded by other nucleotide sequences in the sample. The V gene is TRBV15, the J gene TRBJ2-3; unclear D gene. The CDR3 totals 12 residues. Germline V gene lookup returns CDR1 LNHNV and CDR2 YYDKDF (reference sequence). Trimming removed 1 base from V and 4 bases from J, with 3 bases in between. In DNA, the CDR3 is TGTGCCACCAGCAGAGGGCCAGATACGCAGTATTTT. Amino acids: CATSRGPDTQYF.

The genes are TRBV7-6 and TRBJ2-7; the D gene could be TRBD1 or TRBD2 (5 bases each). Germline CDR1 reads SGHVS; CDR2 reads FNYEAQ. V was pared by 5 bases and J by 5 bases, with 13 bases between. The CDR3 is 13 residues long. The CDR3 reads CASSRDGTDEQYF. As DNA, the CDR3 is TGTGCCAGCAGCCGGGACGGAACTGACGAGCAGTACTTC.

The chain carries TRBV29-1 and TRBJ2-2; D may be TRBD1 (5 bases). This CDR3 region has 14 residues. Per germline, CDR1 SQVTM and CDR2 ANQGSEA. Trimming shortened V by 7 bases and J by 1 base, and 13 bases separated the two germline ends. In DNA form, the CDR3 reads TGCAGCGCCGATAGGGGTTGGAACACCGGGGAGCTGTTTTTT. Translation: CSADRGWNTGELFF.

This chain links TRBV28 with TRBJ2-7, with no clear D. The CDR3 spans 14 residues. The germline CDR1 and CDR2 sequences are MDHEN and SYDVKM. Trimming took 3 bases from V and 9 from J, leaving 18 bases between them. CDR3: CASSLGAHLPLQYF. DNA of the CDR3: TGTGCCAGCAGTTTGGGCGCGCACCTCCCCCTGCAGTACTTC.

Remarks on this clone: The junction departs from germline at one end; a sequencing error may be responsible. V gene TRBV20-1 combines with J gene TRBJ2-1; no firm D call. The CDR3 spans 11 residues. CDR1 and CDR2 (germline): DFQATT, SNEGSKA (reference sequence). The chain's CDR3 is CSAHTYTEQFF. The CDR3 nucleotides read TGCAGTGCCCACACCTACACTGAGCAGTTCTTC.

V gene TRBV10-2 combines with J gene TRBJ1-2, with a weak D call TRBD1 (6 bases). The CDR3 extends over 12 amino acids. The V and J ends lost 6 bases and 4 bases respectively, with 9 bases between them. Germline V gene sequence: CDR1 WSHSY, CDR2 SAAADI. CDR3 residues: CASRADSYGYTF. In nucleotides, the CDR3 is TGCGCCAGCAGGGCGGACAGCTATGGCTACACCTTC.

The rearrangement joins TRBV9 to TRBJ2-2; the D gene could be TRBD1 or TRBD2 (5 bases each). Germline values: CDR1 SGDLS, CDR2 YYNGEE. The CDR3 contains 14 residues. V was pared by 0 bases and J by 4 bases, with 7 bases between. This CDR3 is CASSVEGSTGELFF. CDR3 in DNA: TGTGCCAGCAGCGTAGAGGGGAGCACCGGGGAGCTGTTTTTT.

The chain carries TRBV29-1 and TRBJ2-7, with D perhaps matching TRBD1 (5 bases). CDR1 and CDR2 (germline): SQVTM, ANQGSEA. V was trimmed by 4 bases and J by 6 bases, leaving 10 bases between them. The CDR3 runs 11 residues. DNA for the CDR3: TGCAGCGTTGTTTCAGGGTCCGAGCAGTACTTC. This translates into CSVVSGSEQYF.

Only one count was recorded for this clone. This chain links TRBV14 with TRBJ1-1; D unclear. This CDR3 region has 14 residues. Germline assignment: CDR1 SGHDN and CDR2 FVKESK. The V and J ends lost 5 bases and 0 bases respectively, with 10 bases between them. The CDR3: CASSARLMNTEAFF. CDR3 sequence (DNA): TGTGCCAGCAGCGCAAGACTGATGAACACTGAAGCTTTCTTT.

The chain combines TRBV7-9 with TRBJ2-7; 9 bases agree with TRBD1. V gave up 5 bases and J gave up 4 bases; unmatched junction bases: 6. Germline CDR1 and CDR2: SEHNR and FQNEAQ (reference sequence). This CDR3 is built from 14 residues. In DNA, the CDR3 is TGTGCCAGCAGCGAGGACAGGGGAAGGTACGAGCAGTACTTC. This sequence encodes CASSEDRGRYEQYF.

This clone appeared a few times. The genes are TRBV10-1 and TRBJ1-1, with D possibly TRBD1 on 5 matching bases. Trimming stripped 5 bases from V and 4 bases from J, with 11 bases between. Per germline, CDR1 WNHNN and CDR2 SYGVQD (reference sequence). CDR3 length: 13 residues. The DNA for the CDR3 is TGCGCCAGCAGTCTAGGGGTAAGCACTGAAGCTTTCTTT. It is translated as CASSLGVSTEAFF.

The chain uses TRBV7-4 and TRBJ2-7, with D tentatively TRBD2 (6 bases). The CDR3 sequence is 16 residues long. Trimming removed 5 bases at V and 0 bases at J, with 17 bases between. Germline CDR1 SGHVT, CDR2 SQSDAQ. CDR3 DNA: TGTGCCAGCAGCCGGACGGAGGGACGGAGCTCCTACGAGCAGTACTTC. Its translation: CASSRTEGRSSYEQYF. Based on the CDR3 plus reference TRBV7-4 and TRBJ2-7, the full variable domain is GAGVSQSPRYKVAKRGRDVALRCDSISGHVTLYWYRQTLGQGSEVLTYSQSDAQRDKSGRPSGRFSAERPERSVSTLKIQRTEQGDSAVYLCASSRTEGRSSYEQYFGPGTRLTVT.

The chain carries TRBV29-1 and TRBJ2-7, with a tentative D call TRBD2 (6 bases). V was shortened by 0 bases and J by 2 bases, with 17 bases between the two germline ends. The CDR3 runs to 16 residues. Germline CDR1 SQVTM, CDR2 ANQGSEA. CDR3 sequence (DNA): TGCAGCGTTGAAGATCCCTATGACGGGAGCGCCTACGAGCAGTACTTC. Amino acid sequence: CSVEDPYDGSAYEQYF.

This chain links TRBV7-9 with TRBJ1-4, with a tentative D call TRBD1 (6 bases). Germline-derived CDR1 and CDR2 are SEHNR and FQNEAQ (reference sequence). This CDR3 is 16 amino acids long. Trimming took off 5 bases at V and 7 bases at J, with 20 bases between the two ends. CDR3 protein: CASSPPIGGQGEKLFF. The CDR3 DNA reads TGTGCCAGCAGCCCTCCAATCGGGGGGCAAGGTGAAAAACTGTTTTTT.

This sequence joins TRBV6-4 and TRBJ2-3, with 8 positions matching TRBD2. J was trimmed by 4 bases and V by 1 base; bases with no gene match: 4. The V gene's germline CDR1 is MRHNA and CDR2 SNTAGT. This CDR3 spans 15 amino acids. The CDR3 reads CASSDFGRAPDTQYF. CDR3 nucleotide sequence: TGTGCCAGCAGTGACTTCGGGAGGGCCCCAGATACGCAGTATTTT.

This clone has a single count. The chain recombines TRBV9 with TRBJ2-2; a possible D gene is TRBD2 (6 bases). V was cut by 0 bases and J by 2 bases, with 14 bases left in between. CDR1 is SGDLS and CDR2 is YYNGEE in the germline V gene. CDR3 length: 17 residues. Written as DNA, the CDR3 is TGTGCCAGCAGCGTAGATAAGGGCGGGGCCAACACCGGGGAGCTGTTTTTT. Protein: CASSVDKGGANTGELFF. The entire variable domain, with the rest obtained from reference TRBV9 and TRBJ2-2, is as follows: DSGVTQTPKHLITATGQRVTLRCSPRSGDLSVYWYQQSLDQGLQFLIQYYNGEERAKGNILERFSAQQFPDLHSELNLSSLELGDSALYFCASSVDKGGANTGELFFGEGSRLTVL.

The rearrangement links TRBV18 to TRBJ1-1; D is unresolved. Germline CDR1 is KGHSH and CDR2 is LQKENI. This CDR3 has 15 residues. Trimming removed 0 bases at V and 6 bases at J, with 14 bases between. CDR3 loop: CASSPPVLGMAEAFF. The CDR3 region has the DNA TGTGCCAGCTCACCACCGGTGTTAGGGATGGCTGAAGCTTTCTTT.

The rearrangement joins TRBV12-5 to TRBJ1-2; a possible D gene is TRBD1 (5 bases). The CDR3 loop spans 18 amino acids. Germline V CDR1 and CDR2: LGHNT, FRNRAP. Trimming cost V 1 base and J 0 bases, with 18 bases left between them. The CDR3 here is CASGLAPSTGLANYGYTF. CDR3 sequence (DNA): TGTGCTAGTGGTTTGGCACCGAGCACAGGTTTGGCTAACTATGGCTACACCTTC.

J is TRBJ2-1 and V is TRBV9; 8 bases line up with TRBD2. The CDR3 runs 18 residues. After removal of 4 bases from V and 8 bases from J, the junction contained 20 bases not matched to a gene. Germline CDR1 is SGDLS and CDR2 is YYNGEE. CDR3 DNA: TGTGCCAGCAGCCTTAGTACTAGCGGCCCTTCCCCGGTGGATGAGCAGTTCTTC. This encodes CASSLSTSGPSPVDEQFF.

The DNA for the CDR3 is TGCAGCGTACGGCGGGGGGTCATAGCCAAAAACATTCAGTACTTC. It specifies CSVRRGVIAKNIQYF. The chain is built from TRBV29-1 and TRBJ2-4, with 8 bases aligning to TRBD2. The V gene's germline CDR1 is SQVTM and CDR2 ANQGSEA. CDR3 length: 15 amino acids. V shed 6 bases and J 0 bases; nucleotides not matched to a gene: 7.

V is TRBV6-1 and J is TRBJ2-3; D is perhaps TRBD1 or TRBD2 (7 bases each). V lost 3 bases, J lost 4 bases, and 23 bases lay in between. CDR3 length: 18 amino acids. Looked up from germline, CDR1 is MNHNS and CDR2 is SASEGT. The CDR3 bases are TGTGCCAGCAGTGACCCCCCCCAGGGGGGGGTGAGGTCAGATACGCAGTATTTT. Translating gives CASSDPPQGGVRSDTQYF.

The chain employs TRBV7-9 and TRBJ2-7, with 10 nucleotides matching TRBD2. CDR1 is SEHNR, CDR2 FQNEAQ, per germline (reference sequence). The CDR3 is made up of 17 amino acids. The V segment lost 6 bases and the J segment 0 bases; nucleotides outside the gene matches: 11. The CDR3 DNA reads as TGTGCCAGCAGTCCATCGCGGGGGACTAGCGCCTCCTACGAGCAGTACTTC. It yields the protein CASSPSRGTSASYEQYF.

V usage is TRBV9 and J usage is TRBJ1-2; no firm D call. Deletions cut 4 bases from V and 2 bases from J, with 18 bases between. This CDR3 has 16 residues. Germline-derived CDR1 and CDR2 are SGDLS and YYNGEE. The CDR3 reads CASSPRREGGNYGYTF. The CDR3 bases are TGTGCCAGCAGCCCAAGGAGGGAGGGAGGAAACTATGGCTACACCTTC.

The CDR3 region is CASSDSGGGQPQHF. The CDR3 bases are TGTGCCAGCAGTGATTCGGGGGGTGGGCAGCCCCAGCATTTT. V gene TRBV2 combines with J gene TRBJ1-5; possibly TRBD1 for D (5 bases). The germline gives CDR1 SNHLY, CDR2 FYNNEI. With 3 bases removed from V and 7 bases from J, the gap between germline ends came to 13 bases. CDR3 length: 14 amino acids.

This chain links TRBV6-5 with TRBJ1-1, with 9 bases lining up with TRBD1. This CDR3 spans 14 amino acids. With 5 bases clipped from V and 4 bases from J, the junction kept 5 bases outside the gene matches. Germline lookup yields CDR1 MNHEY and CDR2 SVGAGI. CDR3 protein: CASSRTGAGTEAFF. CDR3 DNA sequence: TGTGCCAGCAGTCGGACAGGGGCGGGCACTGAAGCTTTCTTT.

This clone was detected once. The chain employs TRBV6-5 and TRBJ1-4; D is perhaps TRBD1 (6 bases). In germline, CDR1 is MNHEY, CDR2 SVGAGI. Trimming left V 4 bases short and J 15 bases short, with 12 bases between. This CDR3 contains 11 residues. The CDR3 bases are TGTGCCAGCAGTTTAAAGGGACAAATGTTTTTT. This sequence encodes CASSLKGQMFF.

A word on this clone: At the DNA level, this CDR3 is encoded by other sequences in the same sample as well. The chain uses TRBV27 and TRBJ2-2; no firm D call. Trimming stripped 2 bases from V and 5 bases from J, with 3 bases between. Germline loops: CDR1 MNHEY, CDR2 SMNVEV (reference sequence). CDR3 size: 12 residues. The CDR3 nucleotides read TGTGCCAGCAGTTTAGGGACCGGGGAGCTGTTTTTT. Its translation: CASSLGTGELFF.

The J gene is TRBJ2-7, the V gene TRBV7-2; D is perhaps TRBD2 (5 bases). V lost 2 bases, J lost 0 bases, and 17 bases lay in between. The CDR3 is 17 residues long. Germline V gene sequence: CDR1 SGHTA, CDR2 FQGNSA. This CDR3 is CASSLRLSWGASYEQYF. DNA for the CDR3: TGTGCCAGCAGCTTAAGATTAAGTTGGGGAGCCTCCTACGAGCAGTACTTC.